This TCR beta chain was retrieved from a study of cytomegalovirus exposure and HLA in healthy donors. General study results and limits: TCR sequences were mostly rare, though some public TCRs occurred in many donors. The study flagged roughly 160 TCR beta chains as cytomegalovirus-associated. Published work reported that the classifier diagnosed cytomegalovirus status with high specificity and sensitivity.

Note on this clone: Its specificity is unknown.

Separate from the approximately 670-subject first cohort, the approximately 120-subject validation cohort was the one that the donors belonged to. The repertoire was sequenced with immunoSEQ multiplex PCR; TCRdb's copy has only in-frame clones and lacks some. There are fewer than 200,000 clones in the sample; roughly 85% occur only once, and roughly 15% lies in the top ten. Germline CDR1 and CDR2: SQVTM and ANQGSEA. Trimming cost V 7 bases and J 5 bases, with 7 bases left between them. This CDR3 has 10 residues. This chain joins TRBV29-1 and TRBJ2-3; perhaps TRBD2 as D (5 bases). This receptor was taken from a man aged 18 to 29 in good health and CMV-seropositive. Material: PBMCs. The CDR3 region is CSGRRDTQYF. The CDR3 nucleotides are TGCAGCGGGAGGAGAGATACGCAGTATTTT.